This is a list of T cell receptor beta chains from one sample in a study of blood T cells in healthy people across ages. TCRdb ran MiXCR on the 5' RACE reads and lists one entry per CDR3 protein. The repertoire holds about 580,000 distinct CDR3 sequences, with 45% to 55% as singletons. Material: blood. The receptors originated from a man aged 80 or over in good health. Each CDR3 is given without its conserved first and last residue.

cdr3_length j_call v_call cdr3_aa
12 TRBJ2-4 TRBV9 ASSPTIPEGEQY
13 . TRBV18 ASSPVGDQKNIQY
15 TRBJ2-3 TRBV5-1 ASSLDGSEGLTDTQY
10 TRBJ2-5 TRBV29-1 SVDRTQETQY
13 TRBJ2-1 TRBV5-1 ASSLGYSSYNEQF
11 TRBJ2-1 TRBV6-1 ASSGISGNEQF
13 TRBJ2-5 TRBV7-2 ASSLGVRIQETQY
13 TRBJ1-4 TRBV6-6 ASSSPGTGLEKLF
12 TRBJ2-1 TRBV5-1 ASSRGTDLFEQF
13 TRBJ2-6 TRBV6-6 ASSQPVDRGHVLT
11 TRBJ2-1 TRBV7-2 ASSTYAHNEQF
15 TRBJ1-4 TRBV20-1 SARPIPGQAKNEKLF
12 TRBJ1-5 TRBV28 ASSPGTRRRPQH
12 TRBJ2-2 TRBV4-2 ASSPNWNTGELF
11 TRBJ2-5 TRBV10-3 AISGTGGREQY
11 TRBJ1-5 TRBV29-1 SVAPGDSQPQH
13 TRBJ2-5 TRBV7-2 ASSLGLAGVETQY
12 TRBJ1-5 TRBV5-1 ASSQDGVNQPQH
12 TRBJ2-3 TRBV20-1 SALPPSVTDTQY
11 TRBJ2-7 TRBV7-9 ASSLAGFREQY
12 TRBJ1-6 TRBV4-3 ASSQRGNNSPLH
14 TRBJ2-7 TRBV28 ASTYRPTGHTYEQY
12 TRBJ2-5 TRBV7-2 ASSTGFMQETQY
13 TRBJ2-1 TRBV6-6 ASSYSRAPYNEQF